This TCR beta chain appears in the sequencing data of a study of T cells after yellow fever vaccination. The CDR3 covers 15 residues. The germline CDR1 and CDR2 sequences are SGHAT and FQNNGV. J gave up 6 bases and V 5 bases, and 9 bases lay outside the gene matches. TCRdb used MiXCR to reprocess the 5' RACE reads, holding one entry per CDR3 protein. In the table there are approximately 350,000 distinct CDR3 sequences, roughly 12% of which are singletons. V is TRBV11-2 and J is TRBJ1-5, with 8 bases aligning to TRBD1. This material consisted of PBMCs, taken on the day of the first yellow fever vaccination. This clonotype was sampled from a man younger than 30 who received the YFV17D yellow fever vaccine. The CDR3 DNA follows: TGTGCCAGCAGCCAGTTGACAGGGGTGGGTCAGCCCCAGCATTTT. This sequence encodes CASSQLTGVGQPQHF.